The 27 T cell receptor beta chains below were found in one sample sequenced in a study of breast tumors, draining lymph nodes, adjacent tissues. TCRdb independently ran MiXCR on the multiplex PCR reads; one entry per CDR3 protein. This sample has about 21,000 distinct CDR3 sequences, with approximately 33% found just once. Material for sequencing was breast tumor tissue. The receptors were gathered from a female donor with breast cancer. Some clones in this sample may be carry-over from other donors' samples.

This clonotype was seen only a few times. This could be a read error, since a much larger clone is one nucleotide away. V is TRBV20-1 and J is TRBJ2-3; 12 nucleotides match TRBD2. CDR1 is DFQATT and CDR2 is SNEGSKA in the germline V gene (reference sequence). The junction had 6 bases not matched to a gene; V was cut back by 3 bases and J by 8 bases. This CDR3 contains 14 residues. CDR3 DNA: TGCAGTGCTAGGCCTAGCGGGAGGGCACGTACGCAGTATTTT. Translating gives CSARPSGRARTQYF.

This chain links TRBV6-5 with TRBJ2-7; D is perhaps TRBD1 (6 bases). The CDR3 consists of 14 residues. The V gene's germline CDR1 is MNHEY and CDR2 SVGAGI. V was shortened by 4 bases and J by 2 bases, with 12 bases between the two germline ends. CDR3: CASSLRTDPYEQYF. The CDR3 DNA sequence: TGTGCCAGCAGTTTAAGGACAGACCCCTACGAGCAGTACTTC.

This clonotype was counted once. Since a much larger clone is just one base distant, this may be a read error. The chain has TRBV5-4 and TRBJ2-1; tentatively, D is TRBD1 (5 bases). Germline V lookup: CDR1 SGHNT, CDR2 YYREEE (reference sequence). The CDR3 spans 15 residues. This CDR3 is CASSLSRGVDNEQLF. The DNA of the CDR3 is TGTGCCAGCAGCTTGAGTAGGGGCGTAGACAATGAGCAGCTCTTC.

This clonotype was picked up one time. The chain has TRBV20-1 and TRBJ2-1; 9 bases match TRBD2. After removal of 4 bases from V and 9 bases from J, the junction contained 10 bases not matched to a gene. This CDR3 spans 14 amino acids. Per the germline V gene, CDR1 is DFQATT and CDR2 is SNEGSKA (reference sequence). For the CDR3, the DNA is TGCAGTGCTACCGGAATAGCGGGAGTGGGTGAGCAGTTCTTC. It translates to CSATGIAGVGEQFF.

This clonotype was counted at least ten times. CDR3 sequence: CASSLTGGGTYEQYF. The CDR3, as DNA: TGTGCCAGCAGCTTAACGGGAGGGGGGACCTACGAGCAGTACTTC. The rearrangement joins TRBV7-2 to TRBJ2-7; TRBD2 matches 8 bases. After removal of 2 bases from V and 2 bases from J, the junction contained 5 bases not matched to a gene. Germline V lookup: CDR1 SGHTA, CDR2 FQGNSA. The CDR3 spans 15 residues.

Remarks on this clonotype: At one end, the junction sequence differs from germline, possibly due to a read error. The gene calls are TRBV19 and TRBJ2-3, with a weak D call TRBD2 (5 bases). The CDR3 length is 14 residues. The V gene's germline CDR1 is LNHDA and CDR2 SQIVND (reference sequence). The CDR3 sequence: CASSPRASTDTQYF. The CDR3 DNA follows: TGCGCCAGTAGTCCGCGGGCTAGCACAGATACGCAGTATTTT.

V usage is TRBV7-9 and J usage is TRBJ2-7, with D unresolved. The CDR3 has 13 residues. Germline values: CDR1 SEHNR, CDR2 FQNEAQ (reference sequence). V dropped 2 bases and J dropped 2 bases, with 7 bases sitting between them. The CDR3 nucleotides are TGTGCCAGCAGCTTAACAACGACCTACGAGCAGTACTTC. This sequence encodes CASSLTTTYEQYF.

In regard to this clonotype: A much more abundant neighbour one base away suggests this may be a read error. DNA of the CDR3: TGTGCCAGCACTGGTACCTACAATGAGCGGTTCTTC. It codes for CASTGTYNERFF. The chain has TRBV6-5 and TRBJ2-1; no reliable D call. The CDR3 extends over 12 amino acids. The germline gives CDR1 MNHEY, CDR2 SVGAGI.

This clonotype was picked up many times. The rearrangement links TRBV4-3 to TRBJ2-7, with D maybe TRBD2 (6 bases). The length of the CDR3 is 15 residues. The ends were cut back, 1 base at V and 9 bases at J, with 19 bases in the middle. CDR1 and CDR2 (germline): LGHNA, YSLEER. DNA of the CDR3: TGCGCCAGCAGCCAAGCAGTCAGGCCCCGGGGAGGGCAGTACTTC. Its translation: CASSQAVRPRGGQYF.

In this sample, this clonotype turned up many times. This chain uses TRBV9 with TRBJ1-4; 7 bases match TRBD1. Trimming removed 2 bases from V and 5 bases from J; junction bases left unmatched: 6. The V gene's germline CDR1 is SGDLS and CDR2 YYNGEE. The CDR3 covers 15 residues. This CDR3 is CASSVGGQLNEKLFF. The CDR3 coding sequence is TGTGCCAGCAGCGTGGGGGGACAGCTAAATGAAAAACTGTTTTTT.

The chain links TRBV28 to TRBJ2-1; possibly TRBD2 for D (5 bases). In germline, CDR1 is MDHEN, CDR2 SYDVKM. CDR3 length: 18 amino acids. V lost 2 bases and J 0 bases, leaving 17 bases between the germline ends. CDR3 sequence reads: CASSLPWTLTPSYNEQFF. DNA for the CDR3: TGTGCCAGCAGTTTACCCTGGACTCTTACTCCCTCCTACAATGAGCAGTTCTTC.

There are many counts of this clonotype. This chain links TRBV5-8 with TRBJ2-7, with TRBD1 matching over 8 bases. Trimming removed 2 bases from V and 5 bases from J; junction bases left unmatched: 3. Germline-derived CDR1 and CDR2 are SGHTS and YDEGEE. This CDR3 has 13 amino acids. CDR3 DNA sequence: TGTGCCAGCAGCTTCCAGACAGGGGACGAGCAGTACTTC. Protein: CASSFQTGDEQYF. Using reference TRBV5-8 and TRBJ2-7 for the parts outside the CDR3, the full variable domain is EAGVTQSPTHLIKTRGQQATLRCSPISGHTSVYWYQQALGLGLQFLLWYDEGEERNRGNFPPRFSGRQFPNYSSELNVNALELEDSALYLCASSFQTGDEQYFGPGTRLTVT.

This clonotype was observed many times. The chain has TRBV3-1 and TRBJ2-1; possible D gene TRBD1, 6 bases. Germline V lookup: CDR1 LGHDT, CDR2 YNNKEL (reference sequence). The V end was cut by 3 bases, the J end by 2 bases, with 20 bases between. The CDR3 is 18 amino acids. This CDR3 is CASSHFWGPAGPYNEQFF. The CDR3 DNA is TGTGCCAGCAGCCACTTTTGGGGGCCGGCAGGACCCTACAATGAGCAGTTCTTC.

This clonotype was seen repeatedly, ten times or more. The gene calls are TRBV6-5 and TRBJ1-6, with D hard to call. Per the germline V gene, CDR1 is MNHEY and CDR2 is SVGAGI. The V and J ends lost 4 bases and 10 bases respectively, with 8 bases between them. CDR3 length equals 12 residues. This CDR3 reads CASSWPGSPLHF. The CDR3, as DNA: TGTGCCAGCAGTTGGCCGGGGTCACCCCTCCACTTT.

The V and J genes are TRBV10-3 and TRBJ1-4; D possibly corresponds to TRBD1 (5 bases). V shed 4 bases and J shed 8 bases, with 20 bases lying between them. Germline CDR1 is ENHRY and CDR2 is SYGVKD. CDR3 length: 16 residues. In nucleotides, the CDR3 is TGTGCCATCAGTGGGGGCGAGAGGGCCAAACTCGAAAAACTGTTTTTT. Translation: CAISGGERAKLEKLFF.

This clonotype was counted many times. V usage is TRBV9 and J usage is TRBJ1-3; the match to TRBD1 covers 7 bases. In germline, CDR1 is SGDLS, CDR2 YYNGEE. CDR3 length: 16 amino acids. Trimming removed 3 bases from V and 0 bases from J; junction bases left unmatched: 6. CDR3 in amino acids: CASSALGQLSGNTIYF. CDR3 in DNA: TGTGCCAGCAGCGCCCTGGGACAGCTCTCTGGAAACACCATATATTTT.

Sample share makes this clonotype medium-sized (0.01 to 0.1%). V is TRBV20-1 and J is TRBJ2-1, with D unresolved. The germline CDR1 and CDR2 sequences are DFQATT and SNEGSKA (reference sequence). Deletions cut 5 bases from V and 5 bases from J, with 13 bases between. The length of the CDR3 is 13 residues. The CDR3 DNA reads TGCAGTGCTCCGGAGCATACAGACAATGAGCAGTTCTTC. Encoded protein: CSAPEHTDNEQFF.

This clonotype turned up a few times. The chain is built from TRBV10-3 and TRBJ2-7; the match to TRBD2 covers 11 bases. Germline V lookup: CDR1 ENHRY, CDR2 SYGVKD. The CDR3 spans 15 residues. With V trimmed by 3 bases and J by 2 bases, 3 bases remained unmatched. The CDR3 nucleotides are TGTGCCATCAGTGAAGGGACTAGCGGAACCTACGAGCAGTACTTC. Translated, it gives CAISEGTSGTYEQYF.

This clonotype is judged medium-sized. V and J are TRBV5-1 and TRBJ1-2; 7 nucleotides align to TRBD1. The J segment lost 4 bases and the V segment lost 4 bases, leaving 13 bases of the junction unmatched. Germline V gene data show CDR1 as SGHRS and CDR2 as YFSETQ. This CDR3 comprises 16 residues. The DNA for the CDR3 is TGCGCCAGCAGCCCACAGGGGATGCCTGGGGCCTATGGCTACACCTTC. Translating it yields CASSPQGMPGAYGYTF.

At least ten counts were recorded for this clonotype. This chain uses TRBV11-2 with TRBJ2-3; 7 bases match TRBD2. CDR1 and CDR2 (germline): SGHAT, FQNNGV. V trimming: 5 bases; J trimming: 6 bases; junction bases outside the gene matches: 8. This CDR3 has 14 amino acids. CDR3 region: CASSELDGRDTQYF. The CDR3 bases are TGTGCCAGCAGCGAATTAGACGGGAGGGATACGCAGTATTTT.

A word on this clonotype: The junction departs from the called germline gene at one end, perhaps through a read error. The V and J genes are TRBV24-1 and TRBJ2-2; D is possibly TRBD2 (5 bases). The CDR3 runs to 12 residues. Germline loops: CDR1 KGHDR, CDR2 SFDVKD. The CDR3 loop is CATSEGAGELFF. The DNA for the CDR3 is TGTGCCACTAGTGAGGGAGCCGGGGAGCTGTTTTTT.

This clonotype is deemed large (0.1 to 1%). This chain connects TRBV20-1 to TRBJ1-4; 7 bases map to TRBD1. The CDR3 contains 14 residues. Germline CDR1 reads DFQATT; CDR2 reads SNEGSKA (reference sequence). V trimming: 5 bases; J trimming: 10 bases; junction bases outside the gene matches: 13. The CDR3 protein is CSARPPGRGAKLFF. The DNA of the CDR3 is TGCAGTGCTCGTCCCCCGGGCAGGGGGGCAAAACTGTTTTTT.

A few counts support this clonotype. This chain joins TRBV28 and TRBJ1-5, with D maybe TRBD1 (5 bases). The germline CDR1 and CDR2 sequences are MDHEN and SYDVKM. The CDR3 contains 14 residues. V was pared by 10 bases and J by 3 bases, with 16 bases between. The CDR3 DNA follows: TGTGCCATCAGGAAAGACAGACCCAATCAGCCCCAGCATTTT. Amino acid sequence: CAIRKDRPNQPQHF. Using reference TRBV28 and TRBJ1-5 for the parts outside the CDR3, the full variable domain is DVKVTQSSRYLVKRTGEKVFLECVQDMDHENMFWYRQDPGLGLRLIYFSYDVKMKEKGDIPEGYSVSREKKERFSLILESASTNQTSMYLCAIRKDRPNQPQHFGDGTRLSIL.

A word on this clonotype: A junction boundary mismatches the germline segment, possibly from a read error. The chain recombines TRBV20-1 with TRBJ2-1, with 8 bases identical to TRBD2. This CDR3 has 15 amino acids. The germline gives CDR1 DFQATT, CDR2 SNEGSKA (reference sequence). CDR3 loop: CSTSQWLAGGYEQFF. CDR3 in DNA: TGCAGTACTAGCCAGTGGCTAGCGGGCGGCTATGAGCAGTTCTTC.

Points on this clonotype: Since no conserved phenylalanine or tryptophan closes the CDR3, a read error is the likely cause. CDR3 in amino acids: CASSHFSDTQYS. The CDR3 DNA is TGCGCCAGCAGCCACTTCTCAGATACGCAGTATTCT. J is TRBJ2-3 and V is TRBV3-1, with no clear D. From germline, CDR1 is LGHDT and CDR2 YNNKEL (reference sequence). This CDR3 contains 12 residues.

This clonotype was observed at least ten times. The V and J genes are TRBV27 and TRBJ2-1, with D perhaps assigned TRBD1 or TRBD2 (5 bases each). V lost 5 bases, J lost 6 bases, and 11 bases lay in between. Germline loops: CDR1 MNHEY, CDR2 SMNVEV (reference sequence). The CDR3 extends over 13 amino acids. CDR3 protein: CASSKSGPNEQFF. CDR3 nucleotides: TGTGCCAGCAGTAAATCGGGACCCAATGAGCAGTTCTTC.

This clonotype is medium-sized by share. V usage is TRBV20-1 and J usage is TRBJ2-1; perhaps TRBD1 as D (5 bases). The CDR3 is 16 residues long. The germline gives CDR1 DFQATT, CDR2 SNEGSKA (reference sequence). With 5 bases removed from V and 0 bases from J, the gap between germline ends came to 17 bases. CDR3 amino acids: CSAQKTGPFSYNEQFF. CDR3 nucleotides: TGCAGTGCTCAAAAAACAGGCCCGTTCTCCTACAATGAGCAGTTCTTC.